This entry lists 25 T cell receptor beta chains sequenced from one sample in a study of cytomegalovirus exposure and HLA in healthy donors. PCR employed 60 Vbeta and 13 Jbeta primers. Method: immunoSEQ multiplex PCR; TCRdb's copy keeps in-frame clones and lacks some. Of approximately 110,000 clones in the sample, approximately 58% were seen once. The specimen was PBMCs. The receptors stem from a woman aged 25 to 39 in good health and CMV-seronegative.

The gene calls are TRBV5-6 and TRBJ2-1; TRBD2 matches at 12 bases. CDR3 length: 15 amino acids. V was pared by 6 bases and J by 5 bases, with 6 bases of the junction left unmatched. The germline gives CDR1 SGHDT, CDR2 YYEEEE. This CDR3 reads CASTTGLAGNNEQFF. The DNA of the CDR3 is TGTGCCAGCACTACCGGACTAGCGGGAAACAATGAGCAGTTCTTC.

The chain combines TRBV4-3 with TRBJ2-5, with D perhaps matching TRBD2 (6 bases). The J call may be incorrect, as the DNA end agrees better with TRBJ2-7. The germline CDR1 and CDR2 sequences are LGHNA and YSLEER. The length of the CDR3 is 14 residues. The CDR3 region has the DNA TGCGCCAGCAGCCAAGATACCGGGGGTCTCGAGCAGTACTTC. The encoded protein is CASSQDTGGLEQYF.

This clone was seen only a few times. The rearrangement links TRBV7-9 to TRBJ2-3; the match to TRBD1 covers 9 bases. V shed 5 bases and J 1 base; nucleotides not matched to a gene: 4. The length of the CDR3 is 15 residues. From germline, CDR1 is SEHNR and CDR2 FQNEAQ (reference sequence). This CDR3 reads CASSPDRGRTDTQYF. CDR3 nucleotides: TGTGCCAGCAGCCCGGACAGGGGCCGCACAGATACGCAGTATTTT.

V usage is TRBV2 and J usage is TRBJ2-1, with D tentatively TRBD2 (6 bases). Germline CDR1 and CDR2: SNHLY and FYNNEI. The CDR3 has 14 amino acids. Deletions cut 4 bases from V and 5 bases from J, with 12 bases between. CDR3 sequence (DNA): TGTGCCAGCAGTGTGGAATCGGGAGACAATGAGCAGTTCTTC. It translates to CASSVESGDNEQFF. Full variable domain (outside the CDR3, taken from reference TRBV2 and TRBJ2-1): EPEVTQTPSHQVTQMGQEVILRCVPISNHLYFYWYRQILGQKVEFLVSFYNNEISEKSEIFDDQFSVERPDGSNFTLKIRSTKLEDSAMYFCASSVESGDNEQFFGPGTRLTVL.

The V gene is TRBV9, the J gene TRBJ1-1; unclear D gene. The CDR3 totals 16 residues. V dropped 3 bases and J dropped 3 bases, with 18 bases sitting between them. Germline V gene lookup returns CDR1 SGDLS and CDR2 YYNGEE. The CDR3 DNA is TGTGCCAGCAGCGACCGGCAAGGGAGAGCTGACACTGAAGCTTTCTTT. Translated, it gives CASSDRQGRADTEAFF.

This clone was observed a few times. The chain couples TRBV10-3 to TRBJ1-5; D is perhaps TRBD1 (6 bases). CDR1 and CDR2 (germline): ENHRY, SYGVKD. The germline V and J ends were trimmed by 6 bases and 0 bases, with 12 bases remaining between them. The CDR3 is 15 residues long. Here the CDR3 reads CAIRGTGNSNQPQHF. The CDR3 nucleotides read TGTGCCATCAGGGGTACAGGGAATAGCAATCAGCCCCAGCATTTT.

This chain joins TRBV7-9 and TRBJ1-2, with D perhaps matching TRBD1 (5 bases). The V and J ends lost 1 base and 3 bases respectively, with 15 bases between them. The CDR3 spans 16 residues. The V gene's germline CDR1 is SEHNR and CDR2 FQNEAQ (reference sequence). This CDR3 reads CASSLEGQAAHYGYTF. The DNA for the CDR3 is TGTGCCAGCAGCTTAGAGGGGCAGGCGGCCCACTATGGCTACACCTTC.

The V and J genes are TRBV4-3 and TRBJ2-7; TRBD1 matches at 9 bases. Germline trimming cut 4 bases from V and 6 bases from J; bases unmatched to any gene: 7. Germline V gene lookup returns CDR1 LGHNA and CDR2 YSLEER. The length of the CDR3 is 14 residues. The CDR3 here is CASSPGQGRGEQYF. CDR3 coding DNA: TGCGCCAGCAGCCCGGGACAGGGTCGGGGCGAGCAGTACTTC.

This chain uses TRBV28 with TRBJ1-3, with TRBD1 matching 7 bases. This CDR3 is 15 amino acids long. V dropped 4 bases and J dropped 1; count of bases not matched to a gene: 4. Germline CDR1 and CDR2: MDHEN and SYDVKM. This chain's CDR3 is CASSWTGRSGNTIYF. CDR3 in DNA: TGTGCCAGCAGTTGGACAGGTCGTTCTGGAAACACCATATATTTT.

This clone was found once. The V gene is TRBV7-8, the J gene TRBJ1-1; D may be TRBD1 (6 bases). The CDR3 has 11 amino acids. Trimming took 4 bases from V and 14 from J, leaving 14 bases between them. CDR1 SGHVS and CDR2 FQNEAQ come from the germline V gene. CDR3 DNA: TGTGCCAGCAGCTATGCGGGCAGGGGCTTCTTT. It encodes CASSYAGRGFF.

The chain links TRBV2 to TRBJ1-4; D unclear. Per germline, CDR1 SNHLY and CDR2 FYNNEI. Between the trimmed V and J ends, which lost 1 base and 0 bases, there was a span of 6 bases. The CDR3 runs 15 residues. This CDR3 is CASSEGTATNEKLFF. The CDR3 nucleotides read TGTGCCAGCAGTGAAGGGACTGCAACTAATGAAAAACTGTTTTTT.

The chain uses TRBV11-2 and TRBJ1-2; TRBD1 agrees at 9 bases. Per the germline V gene, CDR1 is SGHAT and CDR2 is FQNNGV. The junction had 16 bases not matched to a gene; V was cut back by 0 bases and J by 8 bases. CDR3 length: 18 amino acids. DNA for the CDR3: TGTGCCAGCAGCTTAGATTGGGGAGAGGGACAGGGATCTATGGGCTACACCTTC. Encoded protein: CASSLDWGEGQGSMGYTF.

This clone has a handful of counts. This chain connects TRBV7-8 to TRBJ1-1; D gene ambiguous. The CDR3 spans 14 residues. The germline V gene encodes CDR1 SGHVS and CDR2 FQNEAQ. V lost 6 bases and J 4 bases, leaving 15 bases between the germline ends. Here the CDR3 DNA reads TGTGCCAGCAGGCAAGACCGGGGTTCCACTGAAGCTTTCTTT. It specifies CASRQDRGSTEAFF.

The chain employs TRBV28 and TRBJ1-1, with D unresolved. This CDR3 is built from 15 residues. CDR1 is MDHEN and CDR2 is SYDVKM in the germline V gene. The V gene lost 8 bases and the J gene lost 1 base, with 17 bases spanning the gap. The CDR3 spells CASQLNIDENTEAFF. The CDR3 nucleotides read TGTGCCAGCCAACTTAATATCGATGAGAACACTGAAGCTTTCTTT.

The rearrangement joins TRBV19 to TRBJ2-7; 8 nucleotides line up with TRBD2. V trimming: 3 bases; J trimming: 6 bases; junction bases outside the gene matches: 7. Germline V gene sequence: CDR1 LNHDA, CDR2 SQIVND (reference sequence). The CDR3 sequence is 14 residues long. CDR3 loop: CASSIAGTSLEQYF. The CDR3 coding sequence is TGTGCCAGTAGTATCGCCGGGACTAGTCTCGAGCAGTACTTC.

The genes are TRBV6-1 and TRBJ1-3; D is uncertain. The CDR3 sequence is 12 residues long. The germline gives CDR1 MNHNS, CDR2 SASEGT. V lost 8 bases and J lost 0, with 5 bases in between. CDR3 DNA sequence: TGTGCCAGCCGTTACTCTGGAAACACCATATATTTT. It translates to CASRYSGNTIYF.

The chain uses TRBV4-3 and TRBJ2-3; TRBD1 aligns across 11 bases. The CDR3 has 16 amino acids. CDR1 and CDR2 from the germline V gene are LGHNA and YSLEER. J was trimmed by 4 bases and V by 2 bases; bases with no gene match: 5. CDR3 region: CASSQIPGQGADTQYF. The CDR3 DNA sequence: TGCGCCAGCAGCCAAATACCGGGACAGGGGGCAGATACGCAGTATTTT.

The chain has TRBV19 and TRBJ2-3, with D maybe TRBD1 (5 bases). CDR3 size: 14 residues. V dropped 6 bases and J dropped 7 bases, with 17 bases sitting between them. Germline CDR1 is LNHDA and CDR2 is SQIVND (reference sequence). CDR3 protein: CASSTGPEVNTQYF. Written as DNA, the CDR3 is TGTGCCAGTAGCACAGGACCCGAGGTGAATACGCAGTATTTT.

The J gene is TRBJ2-1, the V gene TRBV18, with a weak D call TRBD1 (6 bases). The V gene lost 4 bases and the J gene lost 0 bases, with 10 bases spanning the gap. The germline V gene has CDR1 KGHSH and CDR2 LQKENI. CDR3 length equals 15 residues. CDR3 sequence: CASSLGQSSYNEQFF. The CDR3 region has the DNA TGTGCCAGCTCACTCGGACAGAGCTCCTACAATGAGCAGTTCTTC.

V is TRBV28 and J is TRBJ2-3; 10 bases align to TRBD2. V shed 3 bases, J shed 6 bases, and the junction held 6 bases outside the gene matches. The CDR3 has 15 residues. Germline CDR1 and CDR2: MDHEN and SYDVKM. CDR3 protein: CASSFASGRTDTQYF. The CDR3 DNA follows: TGTGCCAGCAGTTTCGCTAGCGGGAGAACTGATACGCAGTATTTT.

The V call is TRBV4-1, the J call TRBJ2-7, with no clear D. The CDR3 totals 16 residues. Germline-derived CDR1 and CDR2 are MGHRA and YSYEKL. V was clipped by 0 bases and J by 3 bases, with 15 bases between them. For the CDR3, the DNA is TGCGCCAGCAGCCAAGATCTGGCGGAGATTCGCTACGAGCAGTACTTC. Translation gives CASSQDLAEIRYEQYF.

V is TRBV28 and J is TRBJ2-7, with TRBD1 matching over 7 bases. V shed 3 bases, J shed 0 bases, and the junction held 5 bases outside the gene matches. The germline V gene encodes CDR1 MDHEN and CDR2 SYDVKM. The CDR3 contains 15 residues. The CDR3 coding sequence is TGTGCCAGCAGTTTGTACAGGGGTACCTCCTACGAGCAGTACTTC. It codes for CASSLYRGTSYEQYF.

This chain joins TRBV28 and TRBJ2-1, with D possibly being TRBD2 (6 bases). CDR3 size: 15 residues. Germline V gene sequence: CDR1 MDHEN, CDR2 SYDVKM. The V end was cut by 1 base, the J end by 0 bases, with 7 bases between. CDR3 region: CASSLYGSSYNEQFF. The DNA of the CDR3 is TGTGCCAGCAGTTTATACGGGAGCTCCTACAATGAGCAGTTCTTC.

The chain employs TRBV5-6 and TRBJ2-5; 7 nucleotides agree with TRBD1. The DNA end is a closer match to TRBJ2-7, so the J assignment may be wrong. In germline, CDR1 is SGHDT, CDR2 YYEEEE. The CDR3 loop spans 16 amino acids. CDR3 coding DNA: TGTGCCAGCAGCCCCAGAACCGGGGACAGAAGCTACGAGCAGTACTTC. Translation gives CASSPRTGDRSYEQYF.

This sequence joins TRBV7-9 and TRBJ1-5; TRBD1 agrees at 7 bases. The CDR3 consists of 15 residues. The junction had 9 bases not matched to a gene; V was cut back by 5 bases and J by 5 bases. Germline CDR1 and CDR2: SEHNR and FQNEAQ (reference sequence). This chain's CDR3 is CASSLTGAGDQPQHF. The CDR3 region has the DNA TGTGCCAGCAGCCTCACAGGGGCAGGCGATCAGCCCCAGCATTTT.